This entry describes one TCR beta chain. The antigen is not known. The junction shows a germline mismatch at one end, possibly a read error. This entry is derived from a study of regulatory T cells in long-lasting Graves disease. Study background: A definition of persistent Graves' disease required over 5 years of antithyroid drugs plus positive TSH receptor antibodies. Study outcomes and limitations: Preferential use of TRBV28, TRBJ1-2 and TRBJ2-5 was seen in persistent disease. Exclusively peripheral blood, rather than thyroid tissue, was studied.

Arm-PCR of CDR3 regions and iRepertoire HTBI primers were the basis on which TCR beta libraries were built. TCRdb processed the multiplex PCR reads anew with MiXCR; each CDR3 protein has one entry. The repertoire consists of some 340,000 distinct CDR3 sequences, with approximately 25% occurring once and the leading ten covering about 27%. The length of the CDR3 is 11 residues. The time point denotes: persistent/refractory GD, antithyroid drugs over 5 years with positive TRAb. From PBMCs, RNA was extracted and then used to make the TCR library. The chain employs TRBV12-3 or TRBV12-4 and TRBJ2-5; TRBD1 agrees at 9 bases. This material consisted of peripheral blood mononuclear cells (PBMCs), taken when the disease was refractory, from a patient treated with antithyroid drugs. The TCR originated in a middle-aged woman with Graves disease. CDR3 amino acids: CASRLQGATLF. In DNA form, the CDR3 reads TGTGCCAGCAGACTACAGGGGGCAACTCTCTTC.